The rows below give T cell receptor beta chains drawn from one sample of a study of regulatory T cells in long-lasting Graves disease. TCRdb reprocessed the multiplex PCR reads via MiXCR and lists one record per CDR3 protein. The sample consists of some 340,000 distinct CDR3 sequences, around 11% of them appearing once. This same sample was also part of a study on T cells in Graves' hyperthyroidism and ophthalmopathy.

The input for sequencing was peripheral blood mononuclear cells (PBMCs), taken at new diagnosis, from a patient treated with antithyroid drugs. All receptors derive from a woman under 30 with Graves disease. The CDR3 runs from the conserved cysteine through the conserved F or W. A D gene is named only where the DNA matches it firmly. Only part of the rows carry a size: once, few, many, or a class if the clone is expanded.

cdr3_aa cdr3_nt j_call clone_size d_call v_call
CASRPGGTANIQYF TGTGCCAGTAGGCCGGGGGGGACAGCAAACATTCAGTACTTC TRBJ2-4 many - TRBV7-2
CATSRGLRGQRPNKRADTQYF TGTGCCACCAGCAGAGGTCTACGGGGACAGAGACCCAATAAGAGGGCAGATACGCAGTATTTT TRBJ2-3 many TRBD1 TRBV15
CASSQVGGEYNEQFF TGTGCCAGCAGCCAAGTGGGGGGGGAGTACAATGAGCAGTTCTTC TRBJ2-1 few TRBD2 TRBV6-4
CASSPVGVTYNEQFF TGTGCCAGCAGCCCAGTCGGGGTAACCTACAATGAGCAGTTCTTC TRBJ2-1 many - TRBV7-8
CASSYPLAGGPGNEQFF TGTGCCAGCAGTTACCCACTAGCGGGAGGCCCGGGGAATGAGCAGTTCTTC TRBJ2-1 many TRBD2 TRBV7-9
CASSIGPSNTQYF TGTGCCAGTAGTATAGGTCCGAGCAATACGCAGTATTTT TRBJ2-3 many - TRBV19
CASSSGLAGDPFVDTQYF TGCGCCAGCAGCTCAGGACTAGCGGGGGACCCTTTTGTGGATACGCAGTATTTT TRBJ2-3 few TRBD2 TRBV5-1
CASSQEAGWNTEAFF TGTGCCAGCAGCCAAGAAGCAGGTTGGAACACTGAAGCTTTCTTT TRBJ1-1 few - TRBV4-2
CASSFTSNTEAFF TGTGCCAGCAGTTTCACGTCGAACACTGAAGCTTTCTTT TRBJ1-1 many - TRBV27
CASSRNRIEAFF TGTGCCAGCAGCCGTAACCGCATCGAAGCTTTCTTT TRBJ1-1 many - TRBV7-9
CAWSIGFGAEAFF TGTGCCTGGAGTATAGGGTTTGGCGCTGAAGCTTTCTTT TRBJ1-1 many - TRBV30
CASSPRAGGFSSYNEQFF TGTGCCAGCAGCCCCCGAGCGGGGGGTTTTAGCTCCTACAATGAGCAGTTCTTC TRBJ2-1 many TRBD2 TRBV6-1
CASSFSAGWGELFF TGTGCCAGCAGTTTCTCGGCGGGATGGGGGGAGCTGTTTTTT TRBJ2-2 many - TRBV12-3/TRBV12-4
CSVEDQNSAYEQYF TGCAGCGTTGAAGATCAAAACAGCGCCTACGAGCAGTACTTC TRBJ2-7 many - TRBV29-1
CASSLYLGPQTMVSYEQYF TGTGCCAGCAGTTTATATTTGGGGCCACAGACCATGGTCTCCTACGAGCAGTACTTC TRBJ2-7 many - TRBV12-3/TRBV12-4
CASSPTPGAADTQYF TGTGCCAGCAGCCCGACCCCGGGAGCGGCAGATACGCAGTATTTT TRBJ2-3 many - TRBV11-2
CASSLGGTGDSDTQYF TGTGCCAGCAGCCTGGGCGGGACAGGGGATTCAGATACGCAGTATTTT TRBJ2-3 many TRBD1 TRBV7-9
CAISEGKFSGVEETQYF TGTGCCATCAGTGAGGGGAAATTCTCCGGGGTCGAAGAGACCCAGTACTTC TRBJ2-5 - - TRBV10-3
CASMSDRARGYGYTF TGTGCCAGCATGTCAGACAGGGCCCGAGGGTATGGCTACACCTTC TRBJ1-2 - TRBD1 TRBV6-1
CASSFRDRGYEQYF TGCGCCAGCAGCTTCCGGGACAGGGGCTACGAGCAGTACTTC TRBJ2-7 few TRBD1 TRBV5-1
CASSSVDREETQYF TGTGCCAGCAGCTCGGTAGACAGGGAAGAGACCCAGTACTTC TRBJ2-5 many TRBD1 TRBV2
CASRMRPGYLNTEAFF TGTGCCAGTAGAATGAGGCCGGGGTACTTGAACACTGAAGCTTTCTTT TRBJ1-1 few - TRBV19
CASRLTGFGYTF TGTGCCAGCAGACTAACAGGATTTGGCTACACCTTC TRBJ1-2 - - TRBV12-3/TRBV12-4
CATGYVFGPLHF TGTGCCACGGGATACGTATTCGGACCCCTCCACTTT TRBJ1-6 many - TRBV15
CASSLFQGSTGELFF TGTGCCAGCAGCTTATTTCAGGGTAGCACCGGGGAGCTGTTTTTT TRBJ2-2 many - TRBV7-3
CASSFRAGNNEQFF TGTGCCAGCAGTTTCAGAGCGGGAAACAATGAGCAGTTCTTC TRBJ2-1 many TRBD2 TRBV12-3/TRBV12-4
CASSLLDRGRFQETQYF TGCGCCAGCAGCTTGTTGGACAGGGGTCGGTTCCAAGAGACCCAGTACTTC TRBJ2-5 many TRBD1 TRBV5-1
CASRAARKLFF TGTGCCAGCCGGGCGGCCAGAAAACTGTTTTTT TRBJ1-4 - - TRBV6-1
CASSSGQGEVGELFF TGTGCCAGCAGCTCCGGACAGGGTGAGGTCGGGGAGCTGTTTTTT TRBJ2-2 - TRBD1 TRBV7-9
CASSGQGASPLHF TGTGCCAGTTCAGGACAGGGGGCATCACCCCTCCACTTT TRBJ1-6 - TRBD1 TRBV19
CASSLDQPQHF TGTGCCAGCAGTTTGGATCAGCCCCAGCATTTT TRBJ1-5 many - TRBV5-8
CASTPGIGYEQYF TGTGCTTCAACTCCGGGGATAGGCTACGAGCAGTACTTC TRBJ2-7 few - TRBV19
CASSLGYRGNQPQHF TGTGCCAGCAGCTTAGGCTACAGGGGAAATCAGCCCCAGCATTTT TRBJ1-5 many TRBD1 TRBV7-2